Listed below are T cell receptor beta chains from one sample, sequenced in a study of OX40 agonist ivuxolimab in advanced cancers. The method was immunoSEQ multiplex PCR; TCRdb's version includes in-frame clones alone and lacks a portion of them. The data contain around 100,000 clones, 70% to 90% of them singletons. The input for sequencing was CD4+ or CD8+ T cells sorted from blood, taken in a trial of the OX40 agonist ivuxolimab. Receptor source: an adult with an advanced solid tumor such as melanoma, head and neck, liver or kidney cancer. Each CDR3 is given with its conserved first and last residue. D genes are given only for firm matches. Part of the rows lack a size; the others show once, few, many or a class for expanded clones.

D gene: TRBD1
V gene: TRBV11-2
J gene: TRBJ1-1
clone size: .
CDR3 DNA: TGTGCCAGCAGCTTAGAACCCCCGACCGGGACAGGCCCCGAAGCTTTCTTT
CDR3 protein: CASSLEPPTGTGPEAFF

D gene: .
V gene: TRBV19
J gene: TRBJ1-4
clone size: .
CDR3 DNA: TGTGCCAGTAGTATCCCCCAGGGGTGGGAACTGTTTTTT
CDR3 protein: CASSIPQGWELFF

D gene: TRBD2
V gene: TRBV5-6
J gene: TRBJ2-2
clone size: .
CDR3 DNA: TGTGCCAGCAGCTCGGCGGGACTAGCTTACACCGGGGAGCTGTTTTTT
CDR3 protein: CASSSAGLAYTGELFF

D gene: TRBD2
V gene: TRBV29-1
J gene: TRBJ2-2
clone size: .
CDR3 DNA: TGCAGCGTTGAAGGAACTAGCGGGAGACATACCGGGGAGCTGTTTTTT
CDR3 protein: CSVEGTSGRHTGELFF

D gene: .
V gene: TRBV29-1
J gene: TRBJ1-5
clone size: .
CDR3 DNA: TGCAGCGTTGTGCAGGGATCGGGCAATCAGCCCCAGCATTTT
CDR3 protein: CSVVQGSGNQPQHF

D gene: .
V gene: TRBV14
J gene: TRBJ1-2
clone size: .
CDR3 DNA: TGTGCCAGCAGCCAAGATAGAAGTGGTGGCTACACCTTC
CDR3 protein: CASSQDRSGGYTF

D gene: .
V gene: TRBV7-2
J gene: TRBJ1-4
clone size: .
CDR3 DNA: TGTGCCAGCAGCCTAAACATTAGACCTAATGAAAAACTGTTTTTT
CDR3 protein: CASSLNIRPNEKLFF

D gene: .
V gene: TRBV6-1
J gene: TRBJ2-6
clone size: .
CDR3 DNA: TGTGCCAGCAGTGTTCGGGGTTCGACTGGGGCCAACGTCCTGACTTTC
CDR3 protein: CASSVRGSTGANVLTF

D gene: .
V gene: TRBV4-1
J gene: TRBJ1-3
clone size: .
CDR3 DNA: TGCGCCAGCAGCCTCACAGACTCTGGAAACACCATATATTTT
CDR3 protein: CASSLTDSGNTIYF

D gene: .
V gene: TRBV4-1
J gene: TRBJ1-2
clone size: .
CDR3 DNA: TGCGCCAGCAGCCAAGAACAGGGCAGGTCTTCTGACTATGGCTACACCTTC
CDR3 protein: CASSQEQGRSSDYGYTF

D gene: .
V gene: TRBV30
J gene: TRBJ2-2
clone size: .
CDR3 DNA: TGTGCCGGGGGCCGGCTAAGAAGGACCGGGGAGCTGTTTTTT
CDR3 protein: CAGGRLRRTGELFF

D gene: .
V gene: TRBV6-4
J gene: TRBJ2-2
clone size: .
CDR3 DNA: TGTGCCAGCAGCAGGGGCACGAACACCGGGGAGCTGTTTTTT
CDR3 protein: CASSRGTNTGELFF

D gene: TRBD2
V gene: TRBV30
J gene: TRBJ2-7
clone size: .
CDR3 DNA: TGTGCCTGGAGCCTAGGGACTAGCGGTGTCGGAGGGCAGTACTTC
CDR3 protein: CAWSLGTSGVGGQYF

D gene: .
V gene: TRBV29-1
J gene: TRBJ2-1
clone size: once
CDR3 DNA: TGCACCGGAACAGGGTCTCCCTACAATGAGCAGTTCTTC
CDR3 protein: CTGTGSPYNEQFF

D gene: .
V gene: TRBV23-1
J gene: TRBJ2-7
clone size: .
CDR3 DNA: TGCGCCAGCAGTCAAAGAAGCTCCGACGGGGCCTACGAGCAGTACTTC
CDR3 protein: CASSQRSSDGAYEQYF

D gene: .
V gene: TRBV21-1
J gene: TRBJ1-1
clone size: .
CDR3 DNA: TGTGCCAGCAGAAACGGGGGGAACACTGAAGCTTTCTTT
CDR3 protein: CASRNGGNTEAFF

D gene: TRBD1
V gene: TRBV5-1
J gene: TRBJ2-1
clone size: .
CDR3 DNA: TGCGCCAGCAGCTTGGCCGGGACAGTTTACAATGAGCAGTTCTTC
CDR3 protein: CASSLAGTVYNEQFF

D gene: .
V gene: TRBV10-2
J gene: TRBJ2-2
clone size: .
CDR3 DNA: TGCGCCAGCAGTCCTAGACAAGCGAACACCGGGGAGCTGTTTTTT
CDR3 protein: CASSPRQANTGELFF

D gene: .
V gene: TRBV18
J gene: TRBJ2-7
clone size: .
CDR3 DNA: TGTGCCAGCTCACGAAAGACAGGATCCGAGCAGTACTTC
CDR3 protein: CASSRKTGSEQYF

D gene: TRBD1
V gene: TRBV27
J gene: TRBJ1-2
clone size: .
CDR3 DNA: TGTGCCAGCAGTCTATCCCCGGGACAGGAGATATATGGCTACACCTTC
CDR3 protein: CASSLSPGQEIYGYTF

D gene: .
V gene: TRBV18
J gene: TRBJ2-5
clone size: once
CDR3 DNA: TGTGCCAGCTCACCACCCCTAGGATTACAAGAGACCCAGTACTTC
CDR3 protein: CASSPPLGLQETQYF

D gene: .
V gene: TRBV28
J gene: TRBJ2-5
clone size: .
CDR3 DNA: TGTGCCAGCAGTTTAGGCCGGGTCCTAGGCGAGTACTTC
CDR3 protein: CASSLGRVLGEYF

D gene: .
V gene: TRBV19
J gene: TRBJ1-1
clone size: .
CDR3 DNA: TGTGCCAGTAGTCCCCAGAGGAGGAACACTGAAGCTTTCTTT
CDR3 protein: CASSPQRRNTEAFF

D gene: .
V gene: TRBV19
J gene: TRBJ2-5
clone size: few
CDR3 DNA: TGTGCCGTCGGGCCCAAAGGTGGGACCCAGTACTTC
CDR3 protein: CAVGPKGGTQYF

D gene: .
V gene: TRBV19
J gene: TRBJ2-3
clone size: once
CDR3 DNA: TGTGCCAGTAGTATTGGGGCCCCCTACACAGATACGCAGTATTTT
CDR3 protein: CASSIGAPYTDTQYF

D gene: .
V gene: TRBV29-1
J gene: TRBJ2-5
clone size: .
CDR3 DNA: TGCAGCGTTGCCGGGCGGGGAGAGACCCAGTACTTC
CDR3 protein: CSVAGRGETQYF

D gene: .
V gene: TRBV5-1
J gene: TRBJ2-5
clone size: .
CDR3 DNA: TGCGCCAGCAAGGGGGGGCGGGGAGAAGAGACCCAGTACTTC
CDR3 protein: CASKGGRGEETQYF

D gene: .
V gene: TRBV7-8
J gene: TRBJ2-7
clone size: .
CDR3 DNA: TGTGCCAGCAGCTTAATCCATGGGTACGAGCAGTACTTC
CDR3 protein: CASSLIHGYEQYF

D gene: .
V gene: TRBV19
J gene: TRBJ2-1
clone size: .
CDR3 DNA: TGTGCCAGTGGGGTTATTGGCTACAATGAGCAGTTCTTC
CDR3 protein: CASGVIGYNEQFF

D gene: .
V gene: TRBV29-1
J gene: TRBJ2-7
clone size: .
CDR3 DNA: TGCAGCGCCTCGACACCCAGACAGGAGCAGTACTTC
CDR3 protein: CSASTPRQEQYF

D gene: .
V gene: TRBV19
J gene: TRBJ1-3
clone size: .
CDR3 DNA: TGTGCCAGTAGTAGGTGGAGCTCTGGAAACACCATATATTTT
CDR3 protein: CASSRWSSGNTIYF

D gene: TRBD2
V gene: TRBV5-4
J gene: TRBJ2-3
clone size: once
CDR3 DNA: TGTGCCAGCAGCGCGGGGGGGCCGGAGTATTTT
CDR3 protein: CASSAGGPEYF

D gene: .
V gene: TRBV5-6
J gene: TRBJ1-4
clone size: .
CDR3 DNA: TGTGCCAGCAGCACCTGGTGGGGGGAGAATGAAAAACTGTTTTTT
CDR3 protein: CASSTWWGENEKLFF

D gene: .
V gene: TRBV13
J gene: TRBJ2-3
clone size: .
CDR3 DNA: TGTGCCAGTTCGGGGTGGAACACAGATACGCAGTATTTT
CDR3 protein: CASSGWNTDTQYF

D gene: .
V gene: TRBV10-3
J gene: TRBJ2-7
clone size: .
CDR3 DNA: TGTGCCATCAGTGAGGGCGGACCCGGAAACGAGCAGTACTTC
CDR3 protein: CAISEGGPGNEQYF

D gene: TRBD1
V gene: TRBV27
J gene: TRBJ2-7
clone size: .
CDR3 DNA: TGTGCCAGCAGTTTTCAGGGACAGGGGATATACGAGCAGTACTTC
CDR3 protein: CASSFQGQGIYEQYF

D gene: .
V gene: TRBV30
J gene: TRBJ1-2
clone size: .
CDR3 DNA: TGTGCCTGGAGTTCCTACAGCTATGGCTACACCTTC
CDR3 protein: CAWSSYSYGYTF

D gene: TRBD2
V gene: TRBV28
J gene: TRBJ2-7
clone size: .
CDR3 DNA: TGTGCCAGCAGCAGGACTAGCGGGGCCTACGAGCAGTACTTC
CDR3 protein: CASSRTSGAYEQYF

D gene: .
V gene: TRBV5-1
J gene: TRBJ1-1
clone size: .
CDR3 DNA: TGCGCCAGCAGCCCTACTTTAGGCCAGTTAGCTTTCTTT
CDR3 protein: CASSPTLGQLAFF

D gene: .
V gene: TRBV6-5
J gene: TRBJ2-5
clone size: .
CDR3 DNA: TGTGCCAGCAGTTGGAAGGTTGCAGAGACCCAGTACTTC
CDR3 protein: CASSWKVAETQYF

D gene: .
V gene: TRBV28
J gene: TRBJ1-5
clone size: .
CDR3 DNA: TGTGCCAGCAGTCCTACAGGGAGTCAGCCCCAGCATTTT
CDR3 protein: CASSPTGSQPQHF

D gene: TRBD1
V gene: TRBV6-1
J gene: TRBJ1-1
clone size: .
CDR3 DNA: TGTGCCAGCAACACCCACAGGGGCGTTGGGACTGAAGCTTTCTTT
CDR3 protein: CASNTHRGVGTEAFF

D gene: TRBD2
V gene: TRBV19
J gene: TRBJ2-7
clone size: .
CDR3 DNA: TGTGCCAGTAAAGCGGTAGCGGGAGGCCTCCCCTACGAGCAGTACTTC
CDR3 protein: CASKAVAGGLPYEQYF

D gene: .
V gene: TRBV29-1
J gene: TRBJ2-1
clone size: .
CDR3 DNA: TGCAGCGTTGGTGGGGGTGTTGGTCACAATGAGCAGTTCTTC
CDR3 protein: CSVGGGVGHNEQFF

D gene: .
V gene: TRBV7-9
J gene: TRBJ2-1
clone size: .
CDR3 DNA: TGTGCCAGCAGCTCGACGTCACACCCGAAGGGCTCCTACAATGAGCAGTTCTTC
CDR3 protein: CASSSTSHPKGSYNEQFF

D gene: TRBD2
V gene: TRBV7-3
J gene: TRBJ2-1
clone size: .
CDR3 DNA: TGTGCCAGCAGAATTAGCGGGAGCTCCTACAATGAGCAGTTCTTC
CDR3 protein: CASRISGSSYNEQFF

D gene: .
V gene: TRBV9
J gene: TRBJ1-4
clone size: .
CDR3 DNA: TGTGCCAGCAGCGTAGAGCCAACTAATGAAAAACTGTTTTTT
CDR3 protein: CASSVEPTNEKLFF

D gene: .
V gene: TRBV19
J gene: TRBJ1-2
clone size: few
CDR3 DNA: TGTGCCAGTAGTGGAGAACACCCCTATGGCTACACCTTC
CDR3 protein: CASSGEHPYGYTF

D gene: .
V gene: TRBV6-1
J gene: TRBJ2-7
clone size: .
CDR3 DNA: TGTGCCAGCAGTGAAGAGGTCAGCTTCTCCTACGAGCAGTACTTC
CDR3 protein: CASSEEVSFSYEQYF

D gene: .
V gene: TRBV11-2
J gene: TRBJ2-7
clone size: .
CDR3 DNA: TGTGCCAGCAGCTCGTTAAAACGGTCCAGCTACGAGCAGTACTTC
CDR3 protein: CASSSLKRSSYEQYF

D gene: TRBD2
V gene: TRBV5-1
J gene: TRBJ2-1
clone size: .
CDR3 DNA: TGCGCCAGCAGCTCGTCAGCGGGACTAGAATACAATGAGCAGTTCTTC
CDR3 protein: CASSSSAGLEYNEQFF